This entry describes one T cell receptor beta chain. TCRdb's table, derived via immunoSEQ multiplex PCR, lists solely in-frame clones and lacks some. Found here are under 200,000 clones, around four fifths of them singletons; the top ten hold about 14%. The sample originates from a study of blood T cell repertoires in COVID-19. Trimming left V 2 bases short and J 2 bases short, with 13 bases between. The CDR3 loop spans 16 amino acids. Germline V CDR1 and CDR2: SGHTA, FQGTGA. Sequencing used peripheral blood. The sequence was obtained from a woman in her 70s with COVID-19, enrolled during active disease. The V gene is TRBV7-3, the J gene TRBJ1-3; D is possibly TRBD1 (5 bases). The CDR3: CASSLGGISAGNTIYF. The CDR3 DNA reads as TGTGCCAGCAGCTTAGGGGGGATATCCGCTGGAAACACCATATATTTT.